This TCR beta chain appears in the sequencing data of a study of technical replicates of blood from several donors. The CDR3 totals 16 residues. Germline CDR1 and CDR2: SGHVS and FNYEAQ. The J segment lost 8 bases and the V segment lost 0 bases, leaving 8 bases of the junction unmatched. This table comes from immunoSEQ multiplex PCR, and its TCRdb copy is limited to in-frame clones, with some not included. The sample has more than 60,000 clones; 85% to 95% are singletons. The chain recombines TRBV7-6 with TRBJ1-3, with 9 bases matching TRBD1. The sequence came from a human donor in good health. The source material was T cells isolated from PBMCs. This CDR3 is CASSLALTGGQDTIYF. The CDR3 region has the DNA TGTGCCAGCAGCTTAGCGCTTACAGGGGGCCAGGACACCATATATTTT. Filled out from reference TRBV7-6 and TRBJ1-3, the complete variable domain reads GAGVSQSPRYKVTKRGQDVALRCDPISGHVSLYWYRQALGQGPEFLTYFNYEAQQDKSGLPNDRFSAERPEGSISTLTIQRTEQRDSAMYRCASSLALTGGQDTIYFGEGSWLTVV.